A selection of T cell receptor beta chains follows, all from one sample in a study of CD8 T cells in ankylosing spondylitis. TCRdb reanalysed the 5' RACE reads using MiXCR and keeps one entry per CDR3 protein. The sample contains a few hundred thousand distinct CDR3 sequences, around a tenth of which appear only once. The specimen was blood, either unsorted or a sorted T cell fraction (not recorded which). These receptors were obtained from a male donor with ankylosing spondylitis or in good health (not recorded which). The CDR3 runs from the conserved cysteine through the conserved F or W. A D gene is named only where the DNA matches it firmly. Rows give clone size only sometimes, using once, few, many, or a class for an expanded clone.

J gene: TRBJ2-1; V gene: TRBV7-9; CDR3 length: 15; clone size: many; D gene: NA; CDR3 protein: CASSLPGLRHNEQFF; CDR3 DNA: TGTGCCAGCAGCTTACCCGGCTTACGTCACAATGAGCAGTTCTTC
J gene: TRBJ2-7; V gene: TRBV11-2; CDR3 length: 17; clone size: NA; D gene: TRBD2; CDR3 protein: CASSPLRGTRSSYEQYF; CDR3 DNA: TGTGCCAGCAGCCCCTTACGTGGGACTAGGTCCTCCTACGAGCAGTACTTC
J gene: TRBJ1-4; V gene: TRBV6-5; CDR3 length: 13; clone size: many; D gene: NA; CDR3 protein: CASSYGDSGKLFF; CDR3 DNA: TGTGCCAGCAGTTACGGGGACTCAGGAAAACTGTTTTTT
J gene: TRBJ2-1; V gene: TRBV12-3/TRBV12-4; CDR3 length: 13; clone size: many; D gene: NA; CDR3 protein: CASSPYTVNEQFF; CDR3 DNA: TGTGCCAGCAGTCCATACACCGTCAATGAGCAGTTCTTC
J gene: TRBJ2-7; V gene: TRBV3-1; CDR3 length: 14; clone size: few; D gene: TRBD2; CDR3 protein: CASSQAGLAREQYF; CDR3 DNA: TGTGCCAGCAGCCAGGCGGGACTAGCTCGCGAGCAGTACTTC
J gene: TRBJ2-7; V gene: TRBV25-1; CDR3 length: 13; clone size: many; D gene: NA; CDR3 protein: CASSDQSSYEQYF; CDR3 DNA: TGTGCCAGCAGTGATCAAAGCTCCTACGAGCAGTACTTC
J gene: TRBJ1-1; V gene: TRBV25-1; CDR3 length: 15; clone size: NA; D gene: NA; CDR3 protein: CASSESGNRNTEAFF; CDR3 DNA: TGTGCCAGCAGTGAATCAGGGAACAGAAACACTGAAGCTTTCTTT
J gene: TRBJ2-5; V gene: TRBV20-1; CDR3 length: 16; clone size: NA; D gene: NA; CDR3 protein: CSAGPGLAVVSETQYF; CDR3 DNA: TGCAGTGCTGGGCCGGGACTGGCCGTAGTGAGTGAGACCCAGTACTTC
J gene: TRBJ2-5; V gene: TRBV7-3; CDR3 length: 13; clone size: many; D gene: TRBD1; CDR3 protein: CASSGTGGETQYF; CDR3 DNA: TGTGCCAGCAGCGGGACAGGTGGTGAGACCCAGTACTTC
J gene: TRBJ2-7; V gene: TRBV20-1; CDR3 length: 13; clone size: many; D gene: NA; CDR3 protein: CSARDLKGHEQYF; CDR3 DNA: TGCAGTGCTAGAGATTTAAAAGGCCACGAGCAGTACTTC
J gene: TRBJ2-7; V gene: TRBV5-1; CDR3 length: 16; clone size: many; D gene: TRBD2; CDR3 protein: CASSRGSGRAPYEQYF; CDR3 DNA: TGCGCCAGCAGCCGCGGTAGCGGGAGGGCCCCATACGAGCAGTACTTC
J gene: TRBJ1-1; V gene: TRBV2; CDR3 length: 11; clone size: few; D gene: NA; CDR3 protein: CASKMNTEAFF; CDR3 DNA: TGTGCCAGCAAGATGAACACTGAAGCTTTCTTT
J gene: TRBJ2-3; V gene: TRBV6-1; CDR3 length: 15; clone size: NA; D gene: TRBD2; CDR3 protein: CASSEDSGGTDTQYF; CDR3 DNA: TGTGCCAGCAGTGAGGATAGCGGGGGCACAGATACGCAGTATTTT
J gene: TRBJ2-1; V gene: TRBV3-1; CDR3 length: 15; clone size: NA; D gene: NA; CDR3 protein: CASRETGRTYIEQFF; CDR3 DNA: TGTGCCAGCAGGGAGACAGGCAGGACGTACATTGAGCAGTTCTTC
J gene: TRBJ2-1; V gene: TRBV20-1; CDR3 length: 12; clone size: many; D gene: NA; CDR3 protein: CSAGPPPHEQFF; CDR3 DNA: TGCAGTGCTGGGCCCCCCCCCCATGAGCAGTTCTTC
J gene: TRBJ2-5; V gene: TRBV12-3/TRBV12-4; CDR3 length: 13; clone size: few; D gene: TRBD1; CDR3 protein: CASSFDRAETQYF; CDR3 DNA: TGTGCCAGCAGTTTTGACAGGGCTGAGACCCAGTACTTC
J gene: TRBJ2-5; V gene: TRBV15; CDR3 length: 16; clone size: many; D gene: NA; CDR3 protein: CATSRGPGTYQETQYF; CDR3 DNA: TGTGCCACCAGCAGAGGTCCAGGGACGTACCAAGAGACCCAGTACTTC
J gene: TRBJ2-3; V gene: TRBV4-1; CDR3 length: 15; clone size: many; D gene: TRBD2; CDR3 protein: CASRRLAGGRDTQYF; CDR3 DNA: TGCGCCAGCAGACGACTAGCGGGGGGCAGAGATACGCAGTATTTT
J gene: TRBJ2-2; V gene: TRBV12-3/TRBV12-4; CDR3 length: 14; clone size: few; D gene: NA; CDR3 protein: CASTLGRNTGELFF; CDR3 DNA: TGTGCCAGCACCTTGGGGAGAAACACCGGGGAGCTGTTTTTT
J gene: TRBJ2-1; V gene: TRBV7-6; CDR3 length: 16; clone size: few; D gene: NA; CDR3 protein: CASGKTGGKPYNEQFF; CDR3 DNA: TGTGCCAGCGGCAAGACGGGGGGCAAACCCTACAATGAGCAGTTCTTC
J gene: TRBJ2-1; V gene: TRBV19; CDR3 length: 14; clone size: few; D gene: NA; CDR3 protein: CASSIGIRYNEQFF; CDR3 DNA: TGTGCCAGTAGTATAGGGATCAGGTACAATGAGCAGTTCTTC
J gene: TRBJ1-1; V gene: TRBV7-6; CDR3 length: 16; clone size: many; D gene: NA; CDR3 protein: CASSFSMLIMNTEAFF; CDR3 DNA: TGTGCCAGCAGCTTTAGTATGCTGATCATGAACACTGAAGCTTTCTTT
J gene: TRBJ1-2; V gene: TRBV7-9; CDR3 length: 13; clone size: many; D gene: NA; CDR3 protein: CASSLSSDYGYTF; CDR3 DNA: TGTGCCAGCAGCCTCAGCTCGGACTATGGCTACACCTTC